This T cell receptor (beta chain) stems from a study of blood T cell repertoires in COVID-19. In the study overall: T cells, B-cell-depleted T cells, or PBMCs provided the cDNA or gDNA that served as material.

Source study methods: Nucleated cell number was recorded as an estimate derived from reference gene primer amplification. TCRdb keeps only in-frame clones here, not all; method: immunoSEQ multiplex PCR. V, J and clone size derive from that table, while D and trimming were established from the DNA sequence. In the table there are approximately 130,000 clones, 84% of which are singletons. The CDR3 has 12 residues. The germline V gene has CDR1 SEHNR and CDR2 FQNEAQ (reference sequence). With 5 bases removed from V and 2 bases from J, the gap between germline ends came to 7 bases. The chain carries TRBV7-9 and TRBJ2-7; D may be TRBD1 (6 bases). Sequencing was carried out using peripheral blood. This TCR was recovered from a human donor in a cohort sampled during active COVID-19. This chain's CDR3 is CASSRDTYEQYF. The CDR3 nucleotides are TGTGCCAGCAGCAGGGACACCTACGAGCAGTACTTC.